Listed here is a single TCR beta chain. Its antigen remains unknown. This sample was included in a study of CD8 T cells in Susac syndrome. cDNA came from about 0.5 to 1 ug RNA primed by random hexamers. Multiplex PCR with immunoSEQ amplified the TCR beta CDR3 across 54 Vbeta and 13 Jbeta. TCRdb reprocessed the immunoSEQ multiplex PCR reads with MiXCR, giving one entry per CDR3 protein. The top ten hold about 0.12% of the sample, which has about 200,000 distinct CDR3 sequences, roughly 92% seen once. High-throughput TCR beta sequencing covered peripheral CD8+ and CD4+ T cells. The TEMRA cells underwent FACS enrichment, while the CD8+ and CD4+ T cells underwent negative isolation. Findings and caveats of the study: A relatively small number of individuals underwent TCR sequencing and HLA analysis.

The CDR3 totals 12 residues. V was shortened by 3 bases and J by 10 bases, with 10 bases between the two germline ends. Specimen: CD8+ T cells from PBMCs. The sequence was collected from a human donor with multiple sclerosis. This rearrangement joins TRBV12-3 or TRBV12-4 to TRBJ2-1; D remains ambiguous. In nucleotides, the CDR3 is TGTGCCAGCAGTTTGGCCCACGTGGAGCAGTTCTTC. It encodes CASSLAHVEQFF.